These 17 T cell receptor beta chains came from one sample sequenced in a study of PD-L1 blockade in urothelial cancer. TCRdb's table, derived via immunoSEQ multiplex PCR, lists solely in-frame clones and lacks some. The sample yields roughly 42,000 clones, roughly 77% seen once. The sample in question was PBMCs, obtained around atezolizumab (anti-PD-L1) treatment. Source of these receptors: a man in his 70s with urothelial cancer.

This rearrangement joins TRBV5-6 to TRBJ1-2; the D is unclear. The CDR3 has 13 residues. Between the trimmed V and J ends, which lost 4 bases and 7 bases, there was a span of 14 bases. Per the germline V gene, CDR1 is SGHDT and CDR2 is YYEEEE. The CDR3 protein is CASSPHTSGGYTF. CDR3 nucleotides: TGTGCCAGCAGCCCTCACACGTCGGGTGGCTACACCTTC.

This clone has more than one count but fewer than ten. The chain carries TRBV28 and TRBJ1-1; no clear D gene. The CDR3 contains 12 residues. In germline, CDR1 is MDHEN, CDR2 SYDVKM. The ends were cut back, 5 bases at V and 0 bases at J, with 4 bases in the middle. For the CDR3, the DNA is TGTGCCAGCAGTCCGGTGAACACTGAAGCTTTCTTT. Protein sequence: CASSPVNTEAFF.

The V call is TRBV5-4, the J call TRBJ1-4; tentative D call: TRBD1 (6 bases). Germline loops: CDR1 SGHNT, CDR2 YYREEE (reference sequence). Trimming pared 0 bases from V and 2 bases from J, leaving 17 bases between. This CDR3 has 18 residues. This chain's CDR3 is CASSLAGAGEATNEKLFF. Written as DNA, the CDR3 is TGTGCCAGCAGCTTGGCCGGGGCAGGGGAAGCGACTAATGAAAAACTGTTTTTT.

The chain uses TRBV5-1 and TRBJ1-2; D is perhaps TRBD1 (6 bases). Deletions cut 4 bases from V and 6 bases from J, with 7 bases between. The CDR3 sequence is 11 residues long. Germline CDR1 is SGHRS and CDR2 is YFSETQ. Here the CDR3 reads CASSPGDGYTF. The CDR3 DNA reads as TGCGCCAGCAGCCCAGGGGATGGCTACACCTTC.

This chain connects TRBV27 to TRBJ1-4; D may be TRBD1 (5 bases). Trimming took off 0 bases at V and 5 bases at J, with 7 bases between the two ends. The CDR3 contains 14 residues. Germline V CDR1 and CDR2: MNHEY, SMNVEV (reference sequence). CDR3: CASSLSGANEKLFF. The CDR3 DNA reads as TGTGCCAGCAGTTTATCAGGGGCGAATGAAAAACTGTTTTTT.

This sequence joins TRBV5-1 and TRBJ1-1; no firm D call. There are 15 residues in the CDR3. Between the trimmed V and J ends, which lost 0 bases and 4 bases, there was a span of 13 bases. CDR1 and CDR2 (germline): SGHRS, YFSETQ. The CDR3 sequence is CASSLAESGLTEAFF. DNA for the CDR3: TGCGCCAGCAGCTTGGCCGAGTCTGGTCTCACTGAAGCTTTCTTT.

This clone has only one observation. The chain is built from TRBV27 and TRBJ1-3; maybe TRBD1 (5 bases). Germline CDR1 is MNHEY and CDR2 is SMNVEV (reference sequence). V gave up 4 bases and J gave up 0 bases, with 16 bases separating them. This CDR3 contains 17 residues. CDR3 nucleotide sequence: TGTGCCAGCAGTTCCCTCGGACATTCGAACTCTGGAAACACCATATATTTT. This translates into CASSSLGHSNSGNTIYF.

V gene TRBV5-1 combines with J gene TRBJ2-3, with 7 bases aligning to TRBD2. Losses at the gene ends were 6 bases for V and 4 bases for J; bases not matched to a gene: 11. Germline V gene lookup returns CDR1 SGHRS and CDR2 YFSETQ. This CDR3 comprises 15 residues. The CDR3 loop is CASNPMGRESDTQYF. As DNA, the CDR3 is TGCGCCAGCAACCCCATGGGGCGGGAGTCAGATACGCAGTATTTT.

This chain connects TRBV5-1 to TRBJ1-3; weak D call: TRBD1 (5 bases). Germline CDR1 is SGHRS and CDR2 is YFSETQ. The CDR3 is 14 amino acids. Trimming shortened V by 5 bases and J by 3 bases, and 12 bases separated the two germline ends. The CDR3 nucleotides are TGCGCCAGCAGGGCAGGGTCTGATGGAAACACCATATATTTT. It specifies CASRAGSDGNTIYF.

The chain employs TRBV7-8 and TRBJ2-1, with no clear D. CDR1 is SGHVS and CDR2 is FQNEAQ in the germline V gene. The CDR3 runs to 13 residues. Trimming took off 5 bases at V and 1 base at J, with 6 bases between the two ends. The CDR3 sequence is CASSANSYNEQFF. The CDR3 DNA reads TGTGCCAGCAGCGCTAATTCCTACAATGAGCAGTTCTTC.

This clone is medium-sized within its sample. The chain recombines TRBV5-4 with TRBJ2-7; 8 bases map to TRBD1. CDR1 is SGHNT and CDR2 is YYREEE in the germline V gene (reference sequence). J gave up 7 bases and V 4 bases, and 10 bases lay outside the gene matches. This CDR3 is built from 14 residues. The CDR3 is CASSQPGQGVEQYF. As DNA, the CDR3 is TGTGCCAGCAGCCAACCTGGACAGGGTGTGGAGCAGTACTTC. Complete variable domain (other parts from reference TRBV5-4 and TRBJ2-7): ETGVTQSPTHLIKTRGQQVTLRCSSQSGHNTVSWYQQALGQGPQFIFQYYREEENGRGNFPPRFSGLQFPNYSSELNVNALELDDSALYLCASSQPGQGVEQYFGPGTRLTVT.

The CDR3 DNA reads as TGTGCCAGCCGGCCTGAGGGGGCTGGGGAGCAGTACTTC. Amino acids: CASRPEGAGEQYF. This chain links TRBV6-5 with TRBJ2-7; 7 positions match TRBD1. V was pared by 8 bases and J by 7 bases, with 11 bases of the junction left unmatched. CDR1 is MNHEY and CDR2 is SVGAGI in the germline V gene. The CDR3 has 13 residues.

V usage is TRBV15 and J usage is TRBJ1-2, with 7 bases fitting TRBD1. The CDR3 length is 15 residues. Germline V gene sequence: CDR1 LNHNV, CDR2 YYDKDF (reference sequence). Trimming at V came to 5 bases and at J to 6 bases, leaving 12 bases not matched to a gene. The CDR3 sequence: CATSQDDRVLNGYTF. As DNA, the CDR3 is TGTGCCACCAGCCAAGACGACAGGGTGTTGAATGGCTACACCTTC.

The chain is built from TRBV5-6 and TRBJ1-6, with TRBD1 as a possible D gene (6 bases). The CDR3 totals 17 residues. Looked up from germline, CDR1 is SGHDT and CDR2 is YYEEEE. Trimming shortened V by 0 bases and J by 0 bases, and 10 bases separated the two germline ends. The CDR3 reads CASSLGGQFSYNSPLHF. CDR3 coding DNA: TGTGCCAGCAGCTTGGGGGGGCAGTTCTCCTATAATTCACCCCTCCACTTT.

The sample holds a few counts of this clone. The genes are TRBV7-3 and TRBJ1-1; D not resolved. Trimming cost V 5 bases and J 6 bases, with 19 bases left between them. Germline assignment: CDR1 SGHTA and CDR2 FQGTGA. CDR3 length: 15 amino acids. The DNA for the CDR3 is TGTGCCAGCAGCCTCTCGGGAGGGATGGAGGCTGAAGCTTTCTTT. It yields the protein CASSLSGGMEAEAFF. The entire variable domain, with the rest obtained from reference TRBV7-3 and TRBJ1-1, is as follows: GAGVSQTPSNKVTEKGKYVELRCDPISGHTALYWYRQSLGQGPEFLIYFQGTGAADDSGLPNDRFFAVRPEGSVSTLKIQRTERGDSAVYLCASSLSGGMEAEAFFGQGTRLTVV.

This chain links TRBV28 with TRBJ2-7; perhaps TRBD1 as D (6 bases). Germline V CDR1 and CDR2: MDHEN, SYDVKM. The CDR3 is 15 residues long. V lost 7 bases to trimming and J lost 9 bases, with 25 bases between them. This CDR3 reads CASIPVDRPVSGQYF. CDR3 in DNA: TGTGCCAGCATCCCAGTAGACAGGCCCGTCTCGGGGCAGTACTTC.

The J gene is TRBJ2-5, the V gene TRBV5-1, with D tentatively TRBD2 (6 bases). The CDR3 is 14 amino acids. V was pared by 3 bases and J by 6 bases, with 15 bases between. CDR1 is SGHRS and CDR2 is YFSETQ in the germline V gene. CDR3 DNA: TGCGCCAGCAGCTCGGGGGAGGAGGTGAAGACCCAGTACTTC. It is translated as CASSSGEEVKTQYF.